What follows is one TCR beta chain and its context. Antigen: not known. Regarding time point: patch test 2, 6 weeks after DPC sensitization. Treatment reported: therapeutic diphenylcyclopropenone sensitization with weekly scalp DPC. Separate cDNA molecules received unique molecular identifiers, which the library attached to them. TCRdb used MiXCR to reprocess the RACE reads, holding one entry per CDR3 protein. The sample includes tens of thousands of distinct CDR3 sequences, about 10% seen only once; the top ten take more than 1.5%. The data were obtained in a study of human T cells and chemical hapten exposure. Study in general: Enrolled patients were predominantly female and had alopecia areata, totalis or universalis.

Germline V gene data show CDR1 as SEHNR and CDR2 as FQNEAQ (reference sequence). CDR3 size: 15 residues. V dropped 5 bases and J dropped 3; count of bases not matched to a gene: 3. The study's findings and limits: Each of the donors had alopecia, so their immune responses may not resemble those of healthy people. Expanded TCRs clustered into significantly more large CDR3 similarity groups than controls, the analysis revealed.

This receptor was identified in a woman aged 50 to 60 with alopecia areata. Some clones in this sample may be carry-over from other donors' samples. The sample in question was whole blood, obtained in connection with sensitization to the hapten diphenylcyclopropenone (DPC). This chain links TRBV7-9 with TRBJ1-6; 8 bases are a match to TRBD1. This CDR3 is CASSADRGYNSPLHF. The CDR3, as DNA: TGTGCCAGCAGCGCCGACAGGGGCTATAATTCACCCCTCCACTTT.